Listed below are T cell receptor beta chains from one sample, sequenced in a study of naive and memory T cell subsets. Each CDR3 protein gets one entry after TCRdb re-called the UMI-ligation and nested PCR reads with MiXCR. The table records roughly 14,000 distinct CDR3 sequences, 4% to 6.5% of them present only once. Sequencing used skin, obtained from a tuberculin skin test site. The receptor set was obtained from an adult in good health. CDR3s include the opening cysteine and the closing phenylalanine or tryptophan. The D gene is left open where the match is weak. Clone size is shown for a subset of rows, as once, few, many or a class of expanded clone.

j_call v_call d_call clone_size cdr3_aa cdr3_nt
TRBJ2-1 TRBV2 . medium-sized CASTAYNEQFF TGTGCCAGCACAGCTTACAATGAGCAGTTCTTC
TRBJ2-5 TRBV6-2/TRBV6-3 TRBD2 medium-sized CASSQLAGGETQYF TGTGCCAGCAGTCAACTAGCGGGGGGCGAGACCCAGTACTTC
TRBJ2-7 TRBV20-1 . many CSAPPQGLNSYEQYF TGCAGTGCGCCTCCACAGGGCTTAAACTCCTACGAGCAGTACTTC
TRBJ1-2 TRBV6-5 . few CASSRQVGRANYGYTF TGTGCCAGCAGTCGACAGGTCGGTCGGGCTAACTATGGCTACACCTTC
TRBJ2-5 TRBV28 . many CASSLSQAQETQYF TGTGCCAGCAGTTTGTCACAGGCCCAAGAGACCCAGTACTTC
TRBJ2-7 TRBV5-4 . . CASSFRDKQYF TGTGCCAGCAGCTTTCGGGATAAGCAGTACTTC
TRBJ1-1 TRBV4-3 TRBD1 many CASSRDRANTEAFF TGCGCCAGCAGCCGGGACAGGGCGAACACTGAAGCTTTCTTT
TRBJ2-2 TRBV11-3 . . CASPRGPTNTGELFF TGTGCCAGCCCCCGGGGACCCACGAACACCGGGGAGCTGTTTTTT
TRBJ2-1 TRBV11-2 . many CASSLHVAGQSNEQFF TGTGCCAGCAGCTTACACGTCGCCGGGCAAAGCAATGAGCAGTTCTTC
TRBJ2-2 TRBV5-4 . . CASSFGTGELFF TGTGCCAGCAGCTTCGGCACCGGGGAGCTGTTTTTT
TRBJ2-7 TRBV29-1 . medium-sized CSAGTGEGGEQYF TGCAGCGCAGGTACGGGAGAAGGGGGAGAGCAGTACTTC
TRBJ2-6 TRBV18 TRBD1 . CASSPGQGNSGANVLTF TGTGCCAGCTCACCGGGACAGGGTAACTCTGGGGCCAACGTCCTGACTTTC
TRBJ1-1 TRBV7-9 . medium-sized CASSLGTVRGTEAFF TGTGCCAGCAGCTTAGGTACAGTCCGAGGGACTGAAGCTTTCTTT
TRBJ1-1 TRBV18 . many CASSHGETEAFF TGTGCCAGCTCACACGGGGAAACTGAAGCTTTCTTT
TRBJ1-1 TRBV11-2 TRBD1 many CASSFTGGTEAFF TGTGCCAGCAGCTTTACAGGGGGCACTGAAGCTTTCTTT
TRBJ2-7 TRBV28 TRBD2 many CASSLSGYGLAGTYEQYF TGTGCCAGCAGTTTATCGGGTTACGGACTAGCGGGGACCTACGAGCAGTACTTC
TRBJ1-6 TRBV7-2 . many CASSYQTRGDNSPLHF TGTGCCAGCAGCTACCAGACAAGGGGAGATAATTCACCCCTCCACTTT
TRBJ1-2 TRBV12-3/TRBV12-4 . few CASSLVRGTSGGYTF TGTGCCAGCAGTTTAGTTCGGGGTACTTCGGGTGGCTACACCTTC
TRBJ1-1 TRBV19 . many CASSTHAGNTEAFF TGTGCCAGTAGCACACACGCAGGGAACACTGAAGCTTTCTTT
TRBJ2-3 TRBV7-3 . many CASSSTGTPTDTQYF TGTGCCAGCAGCTCGACGGGGACTCCCACAGATACGCAGTATTTT
TRBJ2-5 TRBV10-3 . many CAISDPIQETQYF TGTGCCATCAGTGACCCTATTCAAGAGACCCAGTACTTC
TRBJ1-1 TRBV29-1 . few CSVRGLNTEAFF TGCAGCGTGCGTGGCTTGAACACTGAAGCTTTCTTT
TRBJ1-1 TRBV12-3/TRBV12-4 . many CASSARREGAFF TGTGCCAGCAGTGCCCGACGGGAGGGGGCTTTCTTT
TRBJ1-6 TRBV12-3/TRBV12-4 TRBD1 few CASSPVQGVNSPLHF TGTGCCAGCAGTCCCGTACAGGGGGTTAATTCACCCCTCCACTTT
TRBJ2-1 TRBV6-5 . many CASSYTSMDYHTYNEQFF TGTGCCAGCAGTTACACGTCTATGGACTACCATACCTACAATGAGCAGTTCTTC
TRBJ1-2 TRBV30 . few CAWSALGYTF TGTGCCTGGAGTGCTTTGGGCTACACCTTC
TRBJ2-5 TRBV4-2 . many CASSQDNLRANGKETQYF TGTGCCAGCAGCCAAGATAATCTGAGGGCCAACGGGAAGGAGACCCAGTACTTC
TRBJ2-2 TRBV6-2/TRBV6-3 . few CASSLIARPGSWELFF TGTGCCAGCAGCCTGATAGCGCGACCGGGGAGCTGGGAGCTGTTTTTT
TRBJ1-5 TRBV20-1 . many CSARKGRGLLQPQHF TGCAGTGCCAGAAAGGGCAGGGGTCTTCTTCAGCCCCAGCATTTT
TRBJ2-2 TRBV28 TRBD2 medium-sized CASLGLAGATGELFF TGTGCCTCCTTGGGACTAGCGGGGGCCACCGGGGAGCTGTTTTTT
TRBJ1-5 TRBV12-5 . many CASGLVLGLRGGSQPQHF TGTGCTAGTGGTTTGGTACTTGGGTTAAGGGGGGGAAGCCAGCCCCAGCATTTT
TRBJ2-1 TRBV7-2 TRBD2 many CASSLARGLAGGYEQFF TGTGCCAGCAGCTTAGCCCGAGGACTAGCGGGGGGGTATGAGCAGTTCTTC
TRBJ2-1 TRBV7-3 TRBD2 medium-sized CASSFTGTRPIISSYNEQFF TGTGCCAGCAGCTTCACCGGGACTAGACCTATTATAAGCTCCTACAATGAGCAGTTCTTC
TRBJ2-7 TRBV7-9 TRBD1 few CASSLSSRGRSYEQYF TGTGCCAGCAGCTTAAGTTCTAGGGGGCGTTCCTACGAGCAGTACTTC
TRBJ1-6 TRBV7-2 . many CASSLVNSPLHF TGTGCCAGCAGCTTAGTGAATTCACCCCTCCACTTT
TRBJ1-1 TRBV19 . few CASSPSYTEAFF TGTGCCAGTAGTCCGAGTTATACTGAAGCTTTCTTT
TRBJ2-7 TRBV20-1 . many CSATSGRRVEQYF TGCAGTGCTACATCGGGCAGGCGGGTCGAGCAGTACTTC
TRBJ1-6 TRBV7-6 . . CASSLVGGRSYNSPLHF TGTGCCAGCAGCTTAGTTGGAGGCCGCTCCTATAATTCACCCCTCCACTTT
TRBJ1-3 TRBV20-1 . many CSAPARNTIYF TGCAGTGCCCCGGCACGGAACACCATATATTTT
TRBJ2-3 TRBV4-3 . . CASSPALASGTDTQYF TGCGCCAGCAGCCCAGCCTTGGCTAGCGGCACAGATACGCAGTATTTT
TRBJ2-7 TRBV3-1 . . CASSQDGYPLHYEQYF TGTGCCAGCAGCCAAGATGGGTACCCCTTGCACTACGAGCAGTACTTC
TRBJ2-5 TRBV2 TRBD2 many CASSLAGGRGTQYF TGTGCCAGCAGTTTAGCGGGGGGCCGGGGGACCCAGTACTTC
TRBJ2-1 TRBV19 . . CASSRGQAPSYNEQFF TGTGCCAGTAGTCGTGGGCAGGCCCCCTCCTACAATGAGCAGTTCTTC
TRBJ2-7 TRBV20-1 TRBD1 medium-sized CSARDAGTDTQYF TGCAGTGCTAGAGACGCCGGGACAGATACGCAGTACTTC
TRBJ2-7 TRBV6-2/TRBV6-3 . medium-sized CASNSGTSPYEQYF TGTGCCAGCAATTCCGGGACCTCCCCCTACGAGCAGTACTTC
TRBJ1-1 TRBV6-1 . many CASSVTQGGSEAFF TGTGCCAGCAGTGTTACACAGGGCGGGAGTGAAGCTTTCTTT
TRBJ1-1 TRBV7-8 . many CASSPGPENTEAFF TGTGCCAGCAGCCCAGGGCCTGAGAACACTGAAGCTTTCTTT
TRBJ2-1 TRBV7-6 TRBD1 many CASSPPGTGSNNEQFF TGTGCCAGCTCACCGCCAGGGACAGGGTCAAACAATGAGCAGTTCTTC
TRBJ2-3 TRBV7-9 . many CASSFLRLDTQYF TGTGCCAGCAGCTTTCTAAGGTTAGATACGCAGTATTTT
TRBJ2-5 TRBV19 . many CASKEGGETQYF TGTGCCAGTAAGGAGGGAGGTGAGACCCAGTACTTC
TRBJ1-4 TRBV4-3 . . CASSQWRGTNEKLFF TGCGCCAGCAGCCAATGGAGGGGCACTAATGAAAAACTGTTTTTT
TRBJ1-1 TRBV12-3/TRBV12-4 . many CASSSRGDTEAFF TGTGCCAGCAGTTCACGCGGGGACACTGAAGCTTTCTTT
TRBJ2-2 TRBV3-1 . medium-sized CASSQFLVPGELFF TGTGCCAGCAGCCAATTTCTTGTCCCCGGGGAGCTGTTTTTT
TRBJ2-1 TRBV28 . many CASSSGRGGGSGEQFF TGTGCCAGCAGTTCCGGCAGAGGGGGGGGCTCCGGTGAGCAGTTCTTC
TRBJ2-1 TRBV7-2 TRBD2 medium-sized CASSLGLAGGPEFF TGTGCCAGCAGCTTAGGACTAGCGGGGGGGCCTGAGTTCTTC
TRBJ2-5 TRBV5-5 . . CASSLSRVETQYF TGTGCCAGCAGCTTATCCAGGGTTGAGACCCAGTACTTC
TRBJ2-3 TRBV5-4 . medium-sized CASSSPAGKTDTQYF TGTGCCAGCAGCTCCCCTGCGGGGAAGACAGATACGCAGTATTTT